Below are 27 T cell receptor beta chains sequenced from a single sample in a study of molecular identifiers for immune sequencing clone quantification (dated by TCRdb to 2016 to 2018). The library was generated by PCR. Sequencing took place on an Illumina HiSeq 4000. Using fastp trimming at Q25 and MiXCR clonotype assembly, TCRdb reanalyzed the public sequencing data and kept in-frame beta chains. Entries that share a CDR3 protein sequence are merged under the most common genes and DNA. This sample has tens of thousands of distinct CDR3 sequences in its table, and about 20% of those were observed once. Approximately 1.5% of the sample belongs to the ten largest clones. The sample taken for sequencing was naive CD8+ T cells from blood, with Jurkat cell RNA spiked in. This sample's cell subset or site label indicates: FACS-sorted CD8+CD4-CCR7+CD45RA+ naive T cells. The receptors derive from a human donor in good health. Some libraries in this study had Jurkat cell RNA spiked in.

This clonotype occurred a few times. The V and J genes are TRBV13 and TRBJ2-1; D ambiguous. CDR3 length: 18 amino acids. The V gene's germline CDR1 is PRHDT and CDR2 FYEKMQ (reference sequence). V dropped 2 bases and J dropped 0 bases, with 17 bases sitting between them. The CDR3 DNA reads TGTGCCAGCAGCTTACTCGAATTTAGTTATCGCTCCTACAATGAGCAGTTCTTC. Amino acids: CASSLLEFSYRSYNEQFF.

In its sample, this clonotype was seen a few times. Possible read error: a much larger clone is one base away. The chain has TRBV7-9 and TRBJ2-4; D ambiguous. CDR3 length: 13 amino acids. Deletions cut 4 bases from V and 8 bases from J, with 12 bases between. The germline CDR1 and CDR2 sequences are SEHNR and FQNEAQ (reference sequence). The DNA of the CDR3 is TGTGCCAGCAGCTCCACCGCAGATGACATTCAGTACTTC. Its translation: CASSSTADDIQYF.

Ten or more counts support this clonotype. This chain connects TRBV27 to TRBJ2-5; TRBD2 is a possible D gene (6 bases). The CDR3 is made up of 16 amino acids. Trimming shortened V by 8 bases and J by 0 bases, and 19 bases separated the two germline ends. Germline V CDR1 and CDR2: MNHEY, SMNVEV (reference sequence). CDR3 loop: CASSPAAGPDQETQYF. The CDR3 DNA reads TGTGCCAGCTCGCCCGCCGCGGGACCCGACCAAGAGACCCAGTACTTC.

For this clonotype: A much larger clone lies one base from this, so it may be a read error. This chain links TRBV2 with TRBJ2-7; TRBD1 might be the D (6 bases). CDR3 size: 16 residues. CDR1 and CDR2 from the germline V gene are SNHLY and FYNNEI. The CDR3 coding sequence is TGTGCCAGCAGTGGAAGTAGGACAGTGAGAACCTACGAGCAGCACTTC. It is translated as CASSGSRTVRTYEQHF.

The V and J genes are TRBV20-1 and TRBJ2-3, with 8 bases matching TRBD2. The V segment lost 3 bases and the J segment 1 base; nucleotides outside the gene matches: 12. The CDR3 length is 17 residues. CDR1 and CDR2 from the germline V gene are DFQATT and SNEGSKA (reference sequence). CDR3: CSASIGGRSQGTDTQYF. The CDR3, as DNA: TGCAGTGCTAGCATAGGCGGGAGGTCTCAGGGCACAGATACGCAGTATTTT.

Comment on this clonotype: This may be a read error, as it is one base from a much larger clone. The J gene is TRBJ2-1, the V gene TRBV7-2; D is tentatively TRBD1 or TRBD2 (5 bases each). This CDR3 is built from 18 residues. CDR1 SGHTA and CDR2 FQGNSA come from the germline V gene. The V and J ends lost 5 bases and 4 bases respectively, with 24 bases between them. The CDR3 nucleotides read TGTGCCAGCAGCCGTGGGGCTAGTGAGGGAAGAGAGTACAATGAGCAGTTCTTC. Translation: CASSRGASEGREYNEQFF.

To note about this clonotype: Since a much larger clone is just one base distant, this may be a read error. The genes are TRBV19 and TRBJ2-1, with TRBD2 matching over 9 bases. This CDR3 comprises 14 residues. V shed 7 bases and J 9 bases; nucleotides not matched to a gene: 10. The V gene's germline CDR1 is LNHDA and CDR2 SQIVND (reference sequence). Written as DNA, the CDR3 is TGTGCCAGTACCCCCCTGGCGGGAGGGAGTGAGCAGTTCTTC. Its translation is CASTPLAGGSEQFF. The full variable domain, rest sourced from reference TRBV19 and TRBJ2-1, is DGGITQSPKYLFRKEGQNVTLSCEQNLNHDAMYWYRQDPGQGLRLIYYSQIVNDFQKGDIAEGYSVSREKKESFPLTVTSAQKNPTAFYLCASTPLAGGSEQFFGPGTRLTVL.

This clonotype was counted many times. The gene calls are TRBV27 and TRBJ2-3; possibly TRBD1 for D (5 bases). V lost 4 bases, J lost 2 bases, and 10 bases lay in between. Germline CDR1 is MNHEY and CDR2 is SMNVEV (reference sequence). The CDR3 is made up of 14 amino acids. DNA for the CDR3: TGTGCCAGCAGTTACCAGGACATCACAGATACGCAGTATTTT. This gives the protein CASSYQDITDTQYF.

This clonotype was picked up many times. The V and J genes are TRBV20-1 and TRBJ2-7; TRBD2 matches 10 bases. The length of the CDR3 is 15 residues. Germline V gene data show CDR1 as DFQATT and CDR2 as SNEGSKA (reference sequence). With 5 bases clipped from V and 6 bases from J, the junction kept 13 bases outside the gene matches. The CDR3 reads CSAGGELAGVLEQYF. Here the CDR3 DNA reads TGCAGTGCTGGGGGAGAGCTAGCGGGAGTACTCGAGCAGTACTTC.

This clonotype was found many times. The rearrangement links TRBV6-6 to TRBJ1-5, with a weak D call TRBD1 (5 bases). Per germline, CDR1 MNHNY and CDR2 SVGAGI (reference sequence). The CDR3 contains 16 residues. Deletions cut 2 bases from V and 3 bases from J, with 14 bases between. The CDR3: CASSYASRQPNQPQHF. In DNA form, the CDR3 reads TGTGCCAGCAGTTACGCCTCTCGACAGCCCAATCAGCCCCAGCATTTT.

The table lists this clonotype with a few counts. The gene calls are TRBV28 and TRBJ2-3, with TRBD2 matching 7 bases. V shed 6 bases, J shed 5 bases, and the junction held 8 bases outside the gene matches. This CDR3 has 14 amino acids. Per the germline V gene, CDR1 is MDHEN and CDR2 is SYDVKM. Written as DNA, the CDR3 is TGTGCCAGCAGCCTCGAGCGGGAAGGAGATACGCAGTATTTT. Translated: CASSLEREGDTQYF.

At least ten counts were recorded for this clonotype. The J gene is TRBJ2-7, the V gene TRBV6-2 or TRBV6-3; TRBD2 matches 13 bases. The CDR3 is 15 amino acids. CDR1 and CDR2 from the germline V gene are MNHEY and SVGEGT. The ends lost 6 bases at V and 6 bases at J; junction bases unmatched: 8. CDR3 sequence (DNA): TGTGCCAGCAGACGCGGACTAGCGGGAGAGGGCGAGCAGTACTTC. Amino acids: CASRRGLAGEGEQYF.

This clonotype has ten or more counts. CDR3 nucleotides: TGCAGTGCTGAACCGGCGGGACTAGCAACAGATACGCAGTATTTT. This codes for CSAEPAGLATDTQYF. V usage is TRBV20-1 and J usage is TRBJ2-3; TRBD2 aligns across 9 bases. V trimming: 5 bases; J trimming: 3 bases; junction bases outside the gene matches: 9. Germline V gives CDR1 DFQATT, CDR2 SNEGSKA (reference sequence). The CDR3 is 15 amino acids.

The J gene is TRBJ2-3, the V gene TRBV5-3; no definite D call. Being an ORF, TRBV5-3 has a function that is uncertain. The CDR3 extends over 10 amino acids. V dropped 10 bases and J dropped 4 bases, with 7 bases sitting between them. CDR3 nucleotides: TGTGCCTCACGGCCAGATACGCAGTATTTT. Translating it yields CASRPDTQYF.

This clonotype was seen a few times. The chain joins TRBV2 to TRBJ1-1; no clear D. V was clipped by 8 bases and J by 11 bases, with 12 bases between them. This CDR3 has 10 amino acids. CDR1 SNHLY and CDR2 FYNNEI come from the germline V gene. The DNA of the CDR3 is TGTGCCAGCGAGGGAGTGCACGCTTTCTTT. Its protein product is CASEGVHAFF.

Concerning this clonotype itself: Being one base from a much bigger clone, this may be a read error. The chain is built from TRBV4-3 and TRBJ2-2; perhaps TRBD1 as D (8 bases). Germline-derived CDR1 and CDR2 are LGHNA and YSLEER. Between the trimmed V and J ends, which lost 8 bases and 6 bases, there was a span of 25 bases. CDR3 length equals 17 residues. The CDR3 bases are TGCGCCAGCGGCCCGGGAGGACCAGGGGGCTGGGCCGGGGAGCTGTTTTTT. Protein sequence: CASGPGGPGGWAGELFF.

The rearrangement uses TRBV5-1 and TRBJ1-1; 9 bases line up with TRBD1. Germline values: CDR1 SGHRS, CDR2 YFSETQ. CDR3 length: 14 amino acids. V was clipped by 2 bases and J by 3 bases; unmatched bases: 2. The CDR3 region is CASSFGTGHTEAFF. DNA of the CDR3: TGCGCCAGCAGCTTCGGGACAGGGCACACTGAAGCTTTCTTT.

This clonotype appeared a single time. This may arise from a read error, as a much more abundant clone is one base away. The CDR3 sequence: CASSSNGTSTNEKLFF. The CDR3 DNA is TGTGCCAGCAGTTCCAACGGGACAAGCACAAATGAAAAACTGTTTTTT. The gene calls are TRBV27 and TRBJ1-4, with a possible D match to TRBD1 (6 bases). The V gene's germline CDR1 is MNHEY and CDR2 SMNVEV (reference sequence). Trimming cost V 4 bases and J 5 bases, with 17 bases left between them. The CDR3 loop spans 16 amino acids.

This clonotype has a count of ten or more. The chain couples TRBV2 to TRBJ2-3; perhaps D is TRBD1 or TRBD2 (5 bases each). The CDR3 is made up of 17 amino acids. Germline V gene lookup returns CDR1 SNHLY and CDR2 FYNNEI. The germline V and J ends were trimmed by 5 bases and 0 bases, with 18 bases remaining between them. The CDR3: CASSRTLPGPSTDTQYF. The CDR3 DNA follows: TGTGCCAGCAGTCGTACCTTACCGGGGCCGAGCACAGATACGCAGTATTTT.

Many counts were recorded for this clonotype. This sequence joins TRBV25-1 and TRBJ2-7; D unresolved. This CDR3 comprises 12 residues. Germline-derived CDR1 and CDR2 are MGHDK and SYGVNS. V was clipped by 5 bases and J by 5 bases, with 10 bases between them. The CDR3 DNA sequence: TGTGCCAGCAGTCACAGAGGCGACGAGCAGTACTTC. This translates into CASSHRGDEQYF.

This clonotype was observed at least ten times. The DNA of the CDR3 is TGTGCCACCAGGGTTCGCGGGATGAGCAATCAGCCCCAGCATTTT. Residues: CATRVRGMSNQPQHF. The J gene is TRBJ1-5, the V gene TRBV6-2 or TRBV6-3; a weak D match, TRBD1 (5 bases). The V and J ends lost 10 bases and 1 base respectively, with 17 bases between them. The germline V gene encodes CDR1 MNHEY and CDR2 SVGEGT. The CDR3 is made up of 15 amino acids.

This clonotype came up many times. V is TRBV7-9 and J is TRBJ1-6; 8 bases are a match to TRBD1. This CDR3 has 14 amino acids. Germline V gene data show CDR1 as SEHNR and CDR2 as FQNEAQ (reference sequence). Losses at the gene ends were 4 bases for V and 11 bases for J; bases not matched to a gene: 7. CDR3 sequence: CASSSGQGGTPLHF. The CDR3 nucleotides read TGTGCCAGCAGCTCCGGACAGGGAGGGACACCCCTCCACTTT.

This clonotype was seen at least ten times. CDR3 sequence (DNA): TGTGCCAGCAGCGCCGGGACAGGGGGATCGGAGACCCAGTACTTC. It is translated as CASSAGTGGSETQYF. J is TRBJ2-5 and V is TRBV7-8, with TRBD1 matching 11 bases. Germline V lookup: CDR1 SGHVS, CDR2 FQNEAQ. CDR3 length equals 15 residues. Losses at the gene ends were 5 bases for V and 5 bases for J; bases not matched to a gene: 7.

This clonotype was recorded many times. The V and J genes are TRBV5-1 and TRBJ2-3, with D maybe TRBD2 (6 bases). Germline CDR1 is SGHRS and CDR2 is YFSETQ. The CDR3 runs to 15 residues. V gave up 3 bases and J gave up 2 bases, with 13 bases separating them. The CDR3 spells CASSSTSFSTDTQYF. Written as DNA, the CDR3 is TGCGCCAGCAGCTCGACTAGTTTTTCCACAGATACGCAGTATTTT. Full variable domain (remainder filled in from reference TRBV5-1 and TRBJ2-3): KAGVTQTPRYLIKTRGQQVTLSCSPISGHRSVSWYQQTPGQGLQFLFEYFSETQRNKGNFPGRFSGRQFSNSRSEMNVSTLELGDSALYLCASSSTSFSTDTQYFGPGTRLTVL.

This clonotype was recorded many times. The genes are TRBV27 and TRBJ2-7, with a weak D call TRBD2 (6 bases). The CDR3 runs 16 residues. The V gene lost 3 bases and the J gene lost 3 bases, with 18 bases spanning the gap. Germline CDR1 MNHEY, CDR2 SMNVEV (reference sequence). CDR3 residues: CASSFYSSGDFYEQYF. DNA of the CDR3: TGTGCCAGCAGTTTCTACTCGTCGGGAGACTTCTACGAGCAGTACTTC.

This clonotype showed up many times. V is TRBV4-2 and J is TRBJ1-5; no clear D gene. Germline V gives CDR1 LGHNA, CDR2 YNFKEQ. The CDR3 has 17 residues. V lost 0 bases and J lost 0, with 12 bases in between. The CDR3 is CASSQELGFGSNQPQHF. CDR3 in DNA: TGTGCCAGCAGCCAAGAGTTAGGGTTCGGTAGCAATCAGCCCCAGCATTTT.

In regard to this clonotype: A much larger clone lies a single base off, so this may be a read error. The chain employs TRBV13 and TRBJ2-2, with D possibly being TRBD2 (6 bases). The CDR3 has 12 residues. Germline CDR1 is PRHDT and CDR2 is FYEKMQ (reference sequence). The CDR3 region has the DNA TGTGCCAGCAGCTTCAACACCGGGGGGCTGTTTTTT. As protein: CASSFNTGGLFF.